The 18 T cell receptor beta chains in this list originate from one sample, sequenced in a study of OX40 agonist ivuxolimab in advanced cancers. Here immunoSEQ multiplex PCR was the method, and the copy in TCRdb shows in-frame clones only, minus some. The table shows tens of thousands of clones, with roughly 87% occurring only once. The source was CD4+ or CD8+ T cells sorted from blood, collected in a trial of the OX40 agonist ivuxolimab. These receptors were collected from an adult with an advanced solid tumor such as melanoma, head and neck, liver or kidney cancer.

The chain is built from TRBV7-2 and TRBJ1-5, with D unresolved. CDR1 SGHTA and CDR2 FQGNSA come from the germline V gene. The CDR3 consists of 15 residues. Trimming took off 4 bases at V and 0 bases at J, with 10 bases between the two ends. Here the CDR3 DNA reads TGTGCCAGCAGCTCCGGGTCCTATAGCAATCAGCCCCAGCATTTT. Protein: CASSSGSYSNQPQHF. Full variable domain (missing parts from reference TRBV7-2 and TRBJ1-5): GAGVSQSPSNKVTEKGKDVELRCDPISGHTALYWYRQSLGQGLEFLIYFQGNSAPDKSGLPSDRFSAERTGGSVSTLTIQRTQQEDSAVYLCASSSGSYSNQPQHFGDGTRLSIL.

The chain combines TRBV15 with TRBJ2-1, with D tentatively TRBD1 (8 bases). The V gene's germline CDR1 is LNHNV and CDR2 YYDKDF (reference sequence). The CDR3 is 17 amino acids. Trimming removed 0 bases at V and 3 bases at J, with 15 bases between. CDR3 protein: CATSRDTGGANYNEQFF. Here the CDR3 DNA reads TGTGCCACCAGCAGAGATACAGGGGGGGCCAACTACAATGAGCAGTTCTTC.

This clone was detected only once. The gene calls are TRBV5-1 and TRBJ2-1, with 13 nucleotides matching TRBD2. The CDR3 totals 20 residues. Germline lookup yields CDR1 SGHRS and CDR2 YFSETQ. With V trimmed by 4 bases and J by 0 bases, 13 bases remained unmatched. The CDR3 DNA reads as TGCGCCAGCAGCCGCTCCGGGACTAGCGGGGCCTTGAGCTCCTACAATGAGCAGTTCTTC. Residues: CASSRSGTSGALSSYNEQFF.

The V gene is TRBV5-4, the J gene TRBJ2-1; no firm D call. Germline values: CDR1 SGHNT, CDR2 YYREEE (reference sequence). This CDR3 spans 13 amino acids. Between the trimmed V and J ends, which lost 4 bases and 3 bases, there was a span of 8 bases. The CDR3 reads CASSPVGYNEQFF. DNA of the CDR3: TGTGCCAGCAGCCCGGTGGGCTACAATGAGCAGTTCTTC.

This chain connects TRBV7-6 to TRBJ2-2; 12 nucleotides match TRBD1. This CDR3 contains 14 residues. The V gene's germline CDR1 is SGHVS and CDR2 FNYEAQ. J lost 7 bases, V lost 6 bases, and 3 bases had no gene match. The CDR3: CASRGTGGFGELFF. The DNA of the CDR3 is TGTGCCAGCAGAGGGACAGGGGGCTTCGGGGAGCTGTTTTTT.

This chain connects TRBV7-6 to TRBJ1-1, with no clear D. This CDR3 is 14 amino acids long. The V gene's germline CDR1 is SGHVS and CDR2 FNYEAQ. V dropped 1 base and J dropped 1 base, with 7 bases sitting between them. The CDR3 protein is CASSLGPGNTEAFF. CDR3 nucleotides: TGTGCCAGCAGCTTAGGTCCCGGGAACACTGAAGCTTTCTTT.

V is TRBV5-4 and J is TRBJ2-7; tentatively, D is TRBD2 (5 bases). Germline V gene data show CDR1 as SGHNT and CDR2 as YYREEE (reference sequence). The CDR3 is 11 amino acids. Trimming pared 5 bases from V and 6 bases from J, leaving 9 bases between. The CDR3 spells CASSLRGEQYF. The CDR3 DNA is TGTGCCAGCAGTCTCCGGGGCGAGCAGTACTTC.

This rearrangement joins TRBV2 to TRBJ2-7, with D possibly being TRBD1 (6 bases). The CDR3 has 14 residues. Germline V gene data show CDR1 as SNHLY and CDR2 as FYNNEI. The germline V and J ends were trimmed by 7 bases and 2 bases, with 15 bases remaining between them. CDR3 DNA sequence: TGTGCCAGCACCTCGGCAGGGGAACCCTACGAGCAGTACTTC. This translates into CASTSAGEPYEQYF. The variable domain in full, completed from reference TRBV2 and TRBJ2-7, reads EPEVTQTPSHQVTQMGQEVILRCVPISNHLYFYWYRQILGQKVEFLVSFYNNEISEKSEIFDDQFSVERPDGSNFTLKIRSTKLEDSAMYFCASTSAGEPYEQYFGPGTRLTVT.

The CDR3 loop reads CASTQIRGLRESTNEKLFF. The DNA of the CDR3 is TGTGCCAGCACTCAAATTCGGGGGCTCAGGGAGTCAACTAATGAAAAACTGTTTTTT. The gene calls are TRBV2 and TRBJ1-4; a possible D gene is TRBD1 (6 bases). V was pared by 7 bases and J by 0 bases, with 24 bases between. The CDR3 is 19 residues long. The germline CDR1 and CDR2 sequences are SNHLY and FYNNEI.

The chain is built from TRBV28 and TRBJ1-4; D uncertain. The CDR3 has 13 amino acids. Between the trimmed V and J ends, which lost 4 bases and 6 bases, there was a span of 9 bases. Germline V gene data show CDR1 as MDHEN and CDR2 as SYDVKM. CDR3 residues: CASSSGPDEKLFF. DNA for the CDR3: TGTGCCAGCAGTTCTGGACCCGATGAAAAACTGTTTTTT.

The chain employs TRBV11-2 and TRBJ2-7; 7 nucleotides line up with TRBD2. This CDR3 has 12 amino acids. Trimming at V came to 5 bases and at J to 7 bases, leaving 5 bases not matched to a gene. Germline loops: CDR1 SGHAT, CDR2 FQNNGV. The CDR3, as DNA: TGTGCCAGCAGCCAAGAAGCGGGGGAGCAGTACTTC. The encoded protein is CASSQEAGEQYF.

This rearrangement joins TRBV7-9 to TRBJ2-5, with 8 bases lining up with TRBD1. The CDR3 runs 13 residues. V shed 8 bases, J shed 5 bases, and the junction held 7 bases outside the gene matches. Germline V gene data show CDR1 as SEHNR and CDR2 as FQNEAQ (reference sequence). CDR3 in amino acids: CASGRQGLETQYF. CDR3 DNA: TGTGCCAGCGGGAGACAGGGGCTCGAGACCCAGTACTTC.

The chain combines TRBV30 with TRBJ1-1, with D perhaps TRBD1 (5 bases). The germline V and J ends were trimmed by 0 bases and 3 bases, with 5 bases remaining between them. This CDR3 comprises 12 residues. The germline gives CDR1 GTSNPN, CDR2 SVGIG (reference sequence). In DNA, the CDR3 is TGTGCCTGGAGTGTGGGGGACACTGAAGCTTTCTTT. Translating gives CAWSVGDTEAFF.

V and J are TRBV7-3 and TRBJ2-3; TRBD1 agrees at 9 bases. With V trimmed by 2 bases and J by 4 bases, 7 bases remained unmatched. The CDR3 loop spans 16 amino acids. Germline V gene sequence: CDR1 SGHTA, CDR2 FQGTGA. The CDR3 DNA is TGTGCCAGCAGCTTAGGGACAGGGAGCTTGGCAGATACGCAGTATTTT. Translated, it gives CASSLGTGSLADTQYF.

The chain uses TRBV9 and TRBJ2-1; weak D call: TRBD2 (5 bases). Per the germline V gene, CDR1 is SGDLS and CDR2 is YYNGEE. With 3 bases removed from V and 6 bases from J, the gap between germline ends came to 13 bases. The CDR3 consists of 14 residues. CDR3 coding DNA: TGTGCCAGCAGCGAGGGCCCAGAGGGCAATGAGCAGTTCTTC. Encoded protein: CASSEGPEGNEQFF.

This clone has a single count. The chain uses TRBV7-9 and TRBJ1-4; 7 nucleotides line up with TRBD1. The CDR3 has 16 residues. Germline values: CDR1 SEHNR, CDR2 FQNEAQ (reference sequence). Germline trimming cut 0 bases from V and 4 bases from J; bases unmatched to any gene: 5. CDR3 sequence: CASSLAHGTVNEKLFF. The CDR3 region has the DNA TGTGCCAGCAGCTTAGCCCATGGGACAGTTAATGAAAAACTGTTTTTT.

CDR3 protein: CAWRRGLAGVGEQFF. DNA for the CDR3: TGTGCCTGGCGCAGGGGACTAGCGGGAGTCGGGGAGCAGTTCTTC. The V and J genes are TRBV30 and TRBJ2-1; TRBD2 agrees at 14 bases. The germline gives CDR1 GTSNPN, CDR2 SVGIG (reference sequence). The CDR3 runs to 15 residues. V shed 5 bases and J 10 bases; nucleotides not matched to a gene: 10.

The chain is built from TRBV5-1 and TRBJ1-4; tentatively, D is TRBD1 (6 bases). CDR3 size: 14 residues. Germline V gene data show CDR1 as SGHRS and CDR2 as YFSETQ. V lost 5 bases and J 2 bases, leaving 10 bases between the germline ends. The CDR3 DNA follows: TGCGCCAGCAGGTCGGGGGCCACTAATGAAAAACTGTTTTTT. This encodes CASRSGATNEKLFF.